This T cell receptor beta chain appears in the sequencing data of a study of shared clonotypes between healthy human individuals. Per the original data handling: ImmunoSEQ output lacked quality scores and full-length reads, limiting matched filtering. Clones were read by immunoSEQ multiplex PCR, and TCRdb kept only the in-frame ones, dropping some. From that table come the V and J calls and clone size; the DNA was used to work out D and trimming. The sample lists some 2,100,000 clones, nearly 97% occurring once. Concerning this clone itself: Antigen specificity is unknown.

Study-wide points: Only blood samples were collected, and tissue repertoires likely differ.

Trimming left V 5 bases short and J 2 bases short, with 14 bases between. The CDR3 extends over 15 amino acids. The germline V gene has CDR1 LNHDA and CDR2 SQIVND (reference sequence). Input material: naive CD4+ T cells sorted from blood. Subset of the sample: CD45RA+ positively selected. The V call is TRBV19, the J call TRBJ2-3; the D is unclear. This TCR was recovered from a man younger than 35 in good health. CDR3 in DNA: TGTGCCAGTAGTTCCCCCTCCACTGTCACAGATACGCAGTATTTT. Its protein is CASSSPSTVTDTQYF.